These 30 T cell receptor beta chains came from one sample sequenced in a study of regulatory T cells in long-lasting Graves disease. Time point given: persistent/refractory GD, antithyroid drugs over 5 years with positive TRAb. Preparation of the TCR library used RNA extracted from PBMCs. In building TCR beta libraries, iRepertoire HTBI primers were used together with Arm-PCR of CDR3 regions. TCRdb itself ran the multiplex PCR reads through MiXCR, one entry per CDR3 protein. The sample shows over 650,000 distinct CDR3 sequences, 30% of them seen only once. Material: peripheral blood mononuclear cells (PBMCs), obtained when the disease was refractory, from a patient treated with antithyroid drugs. The receptors were sampled from a female donor with Graves disease.

This clonotype was counted only a few times. The rearrangement uses TRBV18 and TRBJ1-1, with TRBD1 matching 10 bases. The J segment lost 1 base and the V segment lost 3 bases, leaving 5 bases of the junction unmatched. This CDR3 has 16 residues. The V gene's germline CDR1 is KGHSH and CDR2 LQKENI. The CDR3 sequence is CASSPWTGGGNTEAFF. CDR3 sequence (DNA): TGTGCCAGCTCACCCTGGACAGGGGGAGGGAACACTGAAGCTTTCTTT.

The V and J genes are TRBV6-2 or TRBV6-3 and TRBJ2-2; D gene uncertain. With 8 bases removed from V and 0 bases from J, the gap between germline ends came to 13 bases. Germline values: CDR1 MNHEY, CDR2 SVGEGT. CDR3 size: 15 residues. The CDR3 loop reads CASHSADTNTGELFF. CDR3 bases: TGTGCCAGCCACTCTGCAGATACGAACACCGGGGAGCTGTTTTTT.

This clonotype was counted a few times. The genes are TRBV11-2 and TRBJ1-1, with D possibly TRBD1 on 6 matching bases. The CDR3 length is 14 residues. V was pared by 6 bases and J by 4 bases, with 15 bases between. CDR1 is SGHAT, CDR2 FQNNGV, per germline. As DNA, the CDR3 is TGTGCCAGCAGACAAACTTACAGGGTCACTGAAGCTTTCTTT. This encodes CASRQTYRVTEAFF.

This clonotype was picked up many times. The chain couples TRBV6-1 to TRBJ1-5; 9 nucleotides agree with TRBD1. Germline CDR1 and CDR2: MNHNS and SASEGT. Trimming took 7 bases from V and 6 from J; bases not matched to a gene: 10. There are 15 residues in the CDR3. The CDR3 DNA is TGTGCCAGCAAATGGACAGGGGAAGAGACTCAGCCCCAGCATTTT. Protein product: CASKWTGEETQPQHF.

The CDR3, as DNA: TGTGCCAGCATCGGGACACCGAACACTGAAGCTTTCTTT. It translates to CASIGTPNTEAFF. The gene calls are TRBV7-9 and TRBJ1-1, with D possibly matching TRBD1 (6 bases). Per germline, CDR1 SEHNR and CDR2 FQNEAQ (reference sequence). This CDR3 region has 13 residues. V lost 7 bases and J lost 1, with 10 bases in between.

This clonotype was observed a few times. The CDR3 protein is CASSFQRESGELFF. In nucleotides, the CDR3 is TGTGCCAGCAGCTTCCAGCGGGAGTCCGGGGAGCTGTTTTTT. The genes are TRBV12-3 or TRBV12-4 and TRBJ2-2; 8 nucleotides align to TRBD2. CDR3 length: 14 residues. V was clipped by 6 bases and J by 6 bases; unmatched bases: 6.

The chain combines TRBV10-3 with TRBJ2-7; D call uncertain. The CDR3 spans 13 residues. With 3 bases removed from V and 9 bases from J, the gap between germline ends came to 15 bases. Germline loops: CDR1 ENHRY, CDR2 SYGVKD. The DNA of the CDR3 is TGTGCCATCAGTGACGGTGGACCCGACCGGCAGTACTTC. As protein: CAISDGGPDRQYF.

Points on this clonotype: Compared with germline, one end of the junction differs, possibly owing to a read error. The V gene is TRBV4-2, the J gene TRBJ2-2; the D gene is possibly TRBD2 (5 bases). This CDR3 contains 17 residues. Germline V gene sequence: CDR1 LGHNA, CDR2 YNFKEQ. The CDR3 coding sequence is TGTGTCAGCAGCCAAGACCGGGCGGAGGTTTTCACCGGGGAGCTGTTTTTT. Encoded protein: CVSSQDRAEVFTGELFF.

This clonotype was detected only a few times. The CDR3 DNA follows: TGTGCCAGCAGTTACCTGATCGGGAGCTATGGCTACACCTTC. Its translation: CASSYLIGSYGYTF. The chain has TRBV6-5 and TRBJ1-2, with D hard to call. The CDR3 is made up of 14 amino acids. V shed 2 bases and J shed 4 bases, with 11 bases lying between them. In germline, CDR1 is MNHEY, CDR2 SVGAGI.

The chain joins TRBV5-1 to TRBJ1-5; the D is unclear. Trimming removed 6 bases from V and 0 bases from J, with 4 bases in between. In germline, CDR1 is SGHRS, CDR2 YFSETQ. The length of the CDR3 is 12 residues. This CDR3 reads CASILSNQPQHF. CDR3 bases: TGCGCCAGCATTCTTAGCAATCAGCCCCAGCATTTT. Variable domain in full (rest from reference TRBV5-1 and TRBJ1-5): KAGVTQTPRYLIKTRGQQVTLSCSPISGHRSVSWYQQTPGQGLQFLFEYFSETQRNKGNFPGRFSGRQFSNSRSEMNVSTLELGDSALYLCASILSNQPQHFGDGTRLSIL.

The CDR3 DNA is TGTGCCAGCAGTGAATTAGGACTAGTGGGAGACGGCGGGGAGCTGTTTTTT. As protein: CASSELGLVGDGGELFF. The V and J genes are TRBV6-1 and TRBJ2-2; 7 bases fit TRBD2. The germline CDR1 and CDR2 sequences are MNHNS and SASEGT. V dropped 2 bases and J dropped 7; count of bases not matched to a gene: 13. This CDR3 is 17 amino acids long.

This clonotype was counted once. The V gene is TRBV6-2 or TRBV6-3, the J gene TRBJ2-2, with D unresolved. Germline CDR1 is MNHEY and CDR2 is SVGEGT. This CDR3 spans 15 amino acids. V lost 10 bases to trimming and J lost 8 bases, with 23 bases between them. CDR3: CATRLWSGDTGELFF. Written as DNA, the CDR3 is TGTGCCACCCGGCTGTGGTCGGGCGATACAGGGGAGCTGTTTTTT.

This clonotype occurred once. The CDR3 here is CARELWDPGTGELFF. The CDR3, as DNA: TGTGCCAGAGAACTTTGGGACCCCGGCACCGGGGAGCTGTTTTTT. This sequence joins TRBV19 and TRBJ2-2; D is perhaps TRBD1 or TRBD2 (5 bases each). The CDR3 is made up of 15 amino acids. The germline V and J ends were trimmed by 9 bases and 4 bases, with 18 bases remaining between them. Germline CDR1 LNHDA, CDR2 SQIVND (reference sequence).

The chain uses TRBV6-5 and TRBJ2-3; the match to TRBD2 covers 9 bases. J gave up 4 bases and V 0 bases, and 8 bases lay outside the gene matches. The CDR3 is 17 amino acids. Germline V gene lookup returns CDR1 MNHEY and CDR2 SVGAGI. CDR3 bases: TGTGCCAGCAGTTACTCGGGTGGTAGCGGGAGAGCAGATACGCAGTATTTT. Translated, it gives CASSYSGGSGRADTQYF.

This clonotype was picked up a small number of times. This chain connects TRBV3-1 to TRBJ1-4; D is undetermined. Germline CDR1 is LGHDT and CDR2 is YNNKEL (reference sequence). Trimming cost V 7 bases and J 3 bases, with 12 bases left between them. The CDR3 is made up of 14 amino acids. The CDR3 region is CASTRGSSNEKLFF. CDR3 in DNA: TGTGCCAGCACCCGTGGTTCTTCTAATGAAAAACTGTTTTTT.

This clonotype was detected many times. The genes are TRBV19 and TRBJ1-5; D is ambiguous. CDR1 is LNHDA and CDR2 is SQIVND in the germline V gene (reference sequence). The ends were cut back, 3 bases at V and 7 bases at J, with 16 bases in the middle. This CDR3 contains 15 residues. CDR3 in amino acids: CASSMGWHSGQPQHF. CDR3 nucleotide sequence: TGTGCCAGTAGTATGGGTTGGCATTCGGGCCAGCCCCAGCATTTT.

V and J are TRBV5-1 and TRBJ2-7, with D possibly TRBD2 on 5 matching bases. V dropped 7 bases and J dropped 6 bases, with 20 bases sitting between them. The CDR3 is made up of 14 amino acids. Looked up from germline, CDR1 is SGHRS and CDR2 is YFSETQ. CDR3 bases: TGCGCCAGCGGTAACTCAGGAGGAATAGGCGAGCAGTACTTC. It is translated as CASGNSGGIGEQYF.

This clonotype was seen a few times. V usage is TRBV12-3 or TRBV12-4 and J usage is TRBJ2-2, with 9 bases matching TRBD2. Losses at the gene ends were 4 bases for V and 5 bases for J; bases not matched to a gene: 5. The CDR3 sequence is 15 residues long. CDR3 region: CASSSWTSATGELFF. The CDR3 DNA is TGTGCCAGCAGTTCCTGGACTAGCGCGACCGGGGAGCTGTTTTTT.

In the case of this clonotype: This could be a read error, since a much larger clone is one nucleotide away. The V gene is TRBV20-1, the J gene TRBJ2-5; D is unresolved. This CDR3 comprises 14 residues. Trimming cost V 7 bases and J 2 bases, with 17 bases left between them. CDR1 DFQATT and CDR2 SNEGSKA come from the germline V gene (reference sequence). The CDR3 loop reads CSVILRTAQETQYF. The CDR3 nucleotides are TGCAGTGTCATCCTCCGGACCGCGCAAGAGACCCAGTACTTC.

In nucleotides, the CDR3 is TGTGCCATCAGTGGGTCAGGCTATGGCTACACCTTC. Protein product: CAISGSGYGYTF. This sequence joins TRBV10-3 and TRBJ1-2, with D unresolved. Trimming left V 4 bases short and J 4 bases short, with 7 bases between. CDR3 size: 12 residues. Germline CDR1 reads ENHRY; CDR2 reads SYGVKD.

This clonotype was observed once. The V gene is TRBV12-3 or TRBV12-4, the J gene TRBJ2-7; 9 nucleotides align to TRBD1. The V and J ends lost 7 bases and 4 bases, in that order; junction bases with no gene match: 5. The CDR3 runs 13 residues. CDR3 in amino acids: CASTWGTGYEQYF. CDR3 coding DNA: TGTGCCAGCACCTGGGGGACAGGGTACGAGCAGTACTTC.

This clonotype was recorded at least ten times. The CDR3 DNA sequence: TGCAGTGCTAGAGCCCTACAGCTGAACACTGAAGCTTTCTTT. Translating it yields CSARALQLNTEAFF. This chain connects TRBV20-1 to TRBJ1-1, with no clear D. This CDR3 contains 14 residues. V shed 1 base and J shed 0 bases, with 9 bases lying between them. Germline V gene data show CDR1 as DFQATT and CDR2 as SNEGSKA (reference sequence).

The chain has TRBV20-1 and TRBJ1-1; 9 nucleotides agree with TRBD1. The CDR3 extends over 15 amino acids. The V and J ends lost 6 bases and 0 bases, in that order; junction bases with no gene match: 8. CDR1 is DFQATT and CDR2 is SNEGSKA in the germline V gene (reference sequence). The CDR3 protein is CSAPDRGAMNTEAFF. CDR3 in DNA: TGCAGTGCACCGGACAGGGGTGCTATGAACACTGAAGCTTTCTTT.

In its sample, this clonotype was seen a few times. CDR3 sequence (DNA): TGTGCCAGCAGTCTGGCCGACAATTTCAATCAGCCCCAGCATTTT. Amino acid sequence: CASSLADNFNQPQHF. The gene calls are TRBV6-1 and TRBJ1-5, with D hard to call. This CDR3 comprises 15 residues. V was clipped by 5 bases and J by 3 bases, with 14 bases between them. The germline V gene encodes CDR1 MNHNS and CDR2 SASEGT.

This chain joins TRBV20-1 and TRBJ2-5; tentatively, D is TRBD1 (7 bases). Per the germline V gene, CDR1 is DFQATT and CDR2 is SNEGSKA (reference sequence). The CDR3 has 11 amino acids. Written as DNA, the CDR3 is TGCAGCGGAGGGGGCGATGAGACCCAGTACTTC. Translation: CSGGGDETQYF.

The rearrangement links TRBV6-1 to TRBJ1-6; D is perhaps TRBD1 (5 bases). CDR3 length: 16 amino acids. Trimming took off 1 base at V and 5 bases at J, with 12 bases between the two ends. Looked up from germline, CDR1 is MNHNS and CDR2 is SASEGT. The CDR3 sequence: CASSEGRGVNNSPLHF. In DNA form, the CDR3 reads TGTGCCAGCAGTGAAGGGCGAGGGGTAAATAATTCACCCCTCCACTTT.

This chain joins TRBV9 and TRBJ1-1, with D possibly being TRBD1 (5 bases). With 1 base removed from V and 3 bases from J, the gap between germline ends came to 19 bases. The CDR3 totals 17 residues. Germline-derived CDR1 and CDR2 are SGDLS and YYNGEE. The CDR3 sequence: CASSVFPGPGTHTEAFF. For the CDR3, the DNA is TGTGCCAGCAGCGTATTCCCGGGGCCGGGAACGCACACTGAAGCTTTCTTT.

This clonotype has more than one count but fewer than ten. The chain joins TRBV6-1 to TRBJ1-1, with D unresolved. Trimming left V 5 bases short and J 6 bases short, with 7 bases between. The germline CDR1 and CDR2 sequences are MNHNS and SASEGT. The CDR3 has 11 amino acids. The CDR3: CASSQEPEAFF. CDR3 sequence (DNA): TGTGCCAGCAGTCAAGAACCTGAAGCTTTCTTT.

This sequence joins TRBV5-1 and TRBJ1-2, with D perhaps matching TRBD1 (5 bases). The germline V gene encodes CDR1 SGHRS and CDR2 YFSETQ. V was cut by 4 bases and J by 4 bases, with 14 bases left in between. CDR3 length equals 14 residues. The CDR3: CASSIGTGTYGYTF. DNA for the CDR3: TGCGCCAGCAGCATAGGAACCGGGACCTATGGCTACACCTTC. Variable domain in full (rest from reference TRBV5-1 and TRBJ1-2): KAGVTQTPRYLIKTRGQQVTLSCSPISGHRSVSWYQQTPGQGLQFLFEYFSETQRNKGNFPGRFSGRQFSNSRSEMNVSTLELGDSALYLCASSIGTGTYGYTFGSGTRLTVV.

About this clonotype itself: Germline and junction disagree at one end, which may indicate a read error. This chain uses TRBV11-2 with TRBJ2-7, with 8 bases fitting TRBD2. CDR1 and CDR2 (germline): SGHAT, FQNNGV. This CDR3 is 17 amino acids long. The CDR3 is CASSRSGGGAGTYGQYF. CDR3 DNA: TGTGCCAGCAGCCGTTCCGGGGGGGGGGCAGGGACCTACGGGCAGTACTTC.